The rows below give T cell receptor beta chains drawn from one sample of a study of T cells in Graves' hyperthyroidism and ophthalmopathy. Each CDR3 protein gets one entry after TCRdb re-called the multiplex PCR reads with MiXCR. The table lists a few hundred thousand distinct CDR3 sequences, around 13% of them singletons. Material for sequencing was blood. These receptors were collected from a woman aged 40 to 50 with Graves' hyperthyroidism. The CDR3 runs from the conserved cysteine through the conserved F or W.

j_call v_call cdr3_aa
TRBJ1-2 TRBV6-1 CASKWSDGYTF
TRBJ2-3 TRBV20-1 CSARGWGLAGVTDTQYF
TRBJ2-7 TRBV11-2 CASSSQGNNEQYF
TRBJ2-7 TRBV19 CATRTSAPYEQYF
TRBJ2-3 TRBV24-1 CATSEEHVDTQYF
TRBJ2-1 TRBV20-1 CSAVRDNEQFF
TRBJ2-7 TRBV12-3/TRBV12-4 CASSLPVAGGPYEQYF
TRBJ2-2 TRBV12-3/TRBV12-4 CASSFRSGARNTGELFF
TRBJ1-6 TRBV11-2 CAKDRGSYNSPLHF
TRBJ2-2 TRBV28 CASRLAGDIGELFF
TRBJ2-5 TRBV12-3/TRBV12-4 CASTLAGGRETQYF
TRBJ2-7 TRBV15 CATGRRGAYEQYF
TRBJ2-7 TRBV5-1 CASSQTGGTTYEQYF
TRBJ1-3 TRBV28 CASSPRWSGNTIYF
TRBJ2-6 TRBV7-9 CASSRRMTSGANVLTF
TRBJ1-2 TRBV3-1 CASSQAGAGGYTF
TRBJ1-2 TRBV28 CASSLRTVPNYGYTF
TRBJ2-7 TRBV7-9 CASSSPGPNSYEQYF
TRBJ2-3 TRBV7-2 CASSSVLANTDTQYF
TRBJ1-4 TRBV27 CASSLTRIEKLFF
TRBJ2-1 TRBV28 CASSSKWTQGQNEQFF
TRBJ2-1 TRBV12-3/TRBV12-4 CASSEAGPSYNEQFF
TRBJ1-5 TRBV28 CASINRGSGGQPQHF
TRBJ1-2 TRBV20-1 CSGGVTVAGYGYTF
TRBJ1-5 TRBV12-3/TRBV12-4 CASSLGLREDQPQHF
TRBJ2-7 TRBV7-2 CASSLVAGNTYEQYF
TRBJ2-1 TRBV28 CASSSGQKYNEQFF
TRBJ2-1 TRBV24-1 CATSGLAGGSMSYNEQFF